This is a list of T cell receptor beta chains from one sample in a study of shared clonotypes between healthy human individuals. Generated by immunoSEQ multiplex PCR, the TCRdb table keeps only in-frame clones and is missing some. This repertoire shows over 2 million clones, over 85% found once; its top ten account for more than 0.1%. Sequencing was carried out using naive CD4+ T cells sorted from blood. The receptors originated from a man younger than 35 in good health. Each CDR3 is given with its conserved first and last residue. Each record gives: V gene, CDR3 protein.

v_call: TRBV13
cdr3_aa: CASSTSGGADTQYF

v_call: TRBV7-8
cdr3_aa: CASSPGLAGSSYEQYF

v_call: TRBV18
cdr3_aa: CASSPGSTAYEQYF

v_call: TRBV2
cdr3_aa: CASSEVGETQYF

v_call: TRBV5-1
cdr3_aa: CASTDIQNTEAFF

v_call: TRBV5-1
cdr3_aa: CASSFSGMLESNEQFF

v_call: TRBV5-1
cdr3_aa: CASSFLTGTLDTQYF

v_call: TRBV15
cdr3_aa: CATSKGQNYEQYF

v_call: TRBV2
cdr3_aa: CASSESGQGGSPLHF

v_call: TRBV6-1
cdr3_aa: CASSRDRSDEQFF

v_call: TRBV5-1
cdr3_aa: CASTPTAGTHYEQYF

v_call: TRBV18
cdr3_aa: CASSPLDSLQGNGYTF

v_call: TRBV10-1
cdr3_aa: CASSEGSDYNEQFF

v_call: TRBV10-3
cdr3_aa: CAISGRQTDTQYF

v_call: TRBV28
cdr3_aa: CASTLDRALGNTIYF

v_call: TRBV14
cdr3_aa: CASSLRGVSAGASYEQYF

v_call: TRBV30
cdr3_aa: CACRSGQGIHEQYF

v_call: TRBV10-3
cdr3_aa: CAISDWDSAIGNYGYTF

v_call: TRBV19
cdr3_aa: CASKSEGSGNTIYF

v_call: TRBV7-2
cdr3_aa: CASRQTGGSEKLFF

v_call: TRBV5-4
cdr3_aa: CASSLGQGMAVNEQFF

v_call: TRBV19
cdr3_aa: CASSLGTGSNQPQHF

v_call: TRBV7-8
cdr3_aa: CASSLVAGGPGIGYEQYF

v_call: TRBV5-4
cdr3_aa: CASSPGIGTDNQPQHF

v_call: TRBV6-5
cdr3_aa: CASSYGGRVYEQYF

v_call: TRBV5-4
cdr3_aa: CASSKPGTDIYGYTF

v_call: TRBV7-9
cdr3_aa: CASSLLSGEQYF

v_call: TRBV7-3
cdr3_aa: CASSFGGLNTEAFF

v_call: TRBV19
cdr3_aa: CASSIFQGQELPHQPQHF

v_call: TRBV11-2
cdr3_aa: CASSLTDNEKLFF

v_call: TRBV11-2
cdr3_aa: CASSPRGNNEQFF

v_call: TRBV6-5
cdr3_aa: CASSSGVATNEKLFF

v_call: TRBV30
cdr3_aa: CAWCRRGNTEAFF

v_call: TRBV28
cdr3_aa: CATRGAGRGTDTQYF

v_call: TRBV13
cdr3_aa: CASSPTAGNYGYTF

v_call: TRBV5-6
cdr3_aa: CASSFGRVMGEQFF

v_call: TRBV6-1
cdr3_aa: CASSAPGRVQETQYF

v_call: TRBV7-9
cdr3_aa: CASSSGGQPQHF

v_call: TRBV12-5
cdr3_aa: CASGSAGTEEQYF

v_call: TRBV7-9
cdr3_aa: CASSFLDSNQPQHF

v_call: TRBV7-2
cdr3_aa: CASSLDGGRYSYEQYF

v_call: TRBV10-3
cdr3_aa: CAISEAAYEQYF

v_call: TRBV5-1
cdr3_aa: CASSLGAADTQYF

v_call: TRBV10-2
cdr3_aa: CASSHIWQGKTEAFF

v_call: TRBV7-2
cdr3_aa: CASRSGLSASTDTQYF

v_call: TRBV11-2
cdr3_aa: CASSLVRGSFYNEQFF

v_call: TRBV7-9
cdr3_aa: CASSSDAGRVDNQPQHF

v_call: TRBV2
cdr3_aa: CASSMDGDRNSPLHF

v_call: TRBV7-9
cdr3_aa: CASSLGGQGDYEQYF

v_call: TRBV30
cdr3_aa: CAWSNRGYEQYF

v_call: TRBV7-9
cdr3_aa: CASSLFRRAVNEQFF

v_call: TRBV10-3
cdr3_aa: CAISDTGSGNTIYF

v_call: TRBV6-5
cdr3_aa: CASGTGVFYEQYF

v_call: TRBV6-1
cdr3_aa: CASRIAGADTQYF

v_call: TRBV5-4
cdr3_aa: CASSLKEGLKDNSPLHF

v_call: TRBV5-4
cdr3_aa: CASSSTGVYNEQFF

v_call: TRBV5-1
cdr3_aa: CASSSAGTVAYEQYF

v_call: TRBV20-1
cdr3_aa: CSARDVLVQYF

v_call: TRBV6-1
cdr3_aa: CASRTDVPPAGAFF